This T cell receptor beta chain was identified in a study of graft-versus-host responses after intestinal transplantation. About the study: Each transplant was multivisceral, liver-intestinal, or isolated intestinal.

As regards this clone: Antigen unknown.

CDR1 MGHDK and CDR2 SYGVNS come from the germline V gene. The CDR3 consists of 15 residues. The V end lost 7 bases, the J end lost 1 base, and 13 bases lay between the germline ends. The study, taken as a whole, reports: Early HvG declines after transplant were associated with peak circulating GvH clone levels.

Profiled with immunoSEQ multiplex PCR; TCRdb holds only in-frame clones, not every one. The table lists tens of thousands of clones, 80% to 95% of them singletons. Sequenced material: PBMCs, taken 98 days after intestinal transplantation. The receptor was derived from a human patient who received an intestinal transplant, so some T cells may come from the graft donor. The chain couples TRBV25-1 to TRBJ2-2; D ambiguous. In DNA, the CDR3 is TGTGCCAGCACCCAAGGGCCAGTGAACACCGGGGAGCTGTTTTTT. Translation: CASTQGPVNTGELFF.